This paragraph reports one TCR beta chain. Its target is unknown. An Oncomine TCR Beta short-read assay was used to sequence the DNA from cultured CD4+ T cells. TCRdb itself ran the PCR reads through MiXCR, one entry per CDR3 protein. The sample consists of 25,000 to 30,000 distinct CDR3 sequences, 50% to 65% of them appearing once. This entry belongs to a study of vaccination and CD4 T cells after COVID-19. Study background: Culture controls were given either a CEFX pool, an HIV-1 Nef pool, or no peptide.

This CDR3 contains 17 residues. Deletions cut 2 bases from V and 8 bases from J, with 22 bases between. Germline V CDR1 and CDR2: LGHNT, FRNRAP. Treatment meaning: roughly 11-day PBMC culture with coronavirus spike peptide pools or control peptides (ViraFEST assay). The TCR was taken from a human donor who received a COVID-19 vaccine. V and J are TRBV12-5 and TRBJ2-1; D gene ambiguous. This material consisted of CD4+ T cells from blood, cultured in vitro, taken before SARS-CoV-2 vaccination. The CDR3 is CASGLLSTGPYDHEQFF. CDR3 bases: TGTGCTAGTGGTTTGCTTTCAACCGGGCCCTATGACCATGAGCAGTTCTTC.